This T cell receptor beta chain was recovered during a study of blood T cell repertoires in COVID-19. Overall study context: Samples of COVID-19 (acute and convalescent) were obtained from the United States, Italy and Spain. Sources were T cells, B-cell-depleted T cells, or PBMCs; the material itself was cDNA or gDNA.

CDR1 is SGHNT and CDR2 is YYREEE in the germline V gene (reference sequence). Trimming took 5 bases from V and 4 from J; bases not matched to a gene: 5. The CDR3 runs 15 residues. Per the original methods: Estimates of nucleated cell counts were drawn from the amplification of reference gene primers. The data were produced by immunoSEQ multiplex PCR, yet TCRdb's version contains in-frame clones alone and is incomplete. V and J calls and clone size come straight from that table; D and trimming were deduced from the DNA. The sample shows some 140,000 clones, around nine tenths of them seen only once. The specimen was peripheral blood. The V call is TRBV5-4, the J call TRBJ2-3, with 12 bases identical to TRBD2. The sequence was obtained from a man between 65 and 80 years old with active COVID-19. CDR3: CASRLAGGPSDTQYF. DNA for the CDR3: TGTGCCAGCAGGCTAGCGGGAGGGCCCTCAGATACGCAGTATTTT.